The clone carrying this TCR beta chain was picked up a small number of times. Its cognate antigen is unknown. Distinct nucleotide sequences in the sample also encode this CDR3. The data were obtained in a study of cytomegalovirus exposure and HLA in healthy donors. Points from the study as a whole: For most TCR sequences rarity was the rule, although some public TCRs occurred in many donors. A classifier reportedly called cytomegalovirus status with high sensitivity and specificity.

Germline loops: CDR1 MNHNS, CDR2 SASEGT. CDR3 size: 15 residues. J gave up 0 bases and V 4 bases, and 3 bases lay outside the gene matches. PCR amplification relied on 60 Vbeta primers (plus 13 Jbeta primers). Produced via immunoSEQ multiplex PCR; TCRdb's table is partial and in-frame only. This table holds fewer than 200,000 clones, 81% found once. Material: PBMCs. The sequence was obtained from a man between 40 and 49 years old in good health and CMV-seropositive. V is TRBV6-1 and J is TRBJ1-3; 7 bases are a match to TRBD1. The CDR3 loop reads CASSVRTGSGNTIYF. The CDR3 coding sequence is TGTGCCAGCAGTGTCAGGACAGGCTCTGGAAACACCATATATTTT.